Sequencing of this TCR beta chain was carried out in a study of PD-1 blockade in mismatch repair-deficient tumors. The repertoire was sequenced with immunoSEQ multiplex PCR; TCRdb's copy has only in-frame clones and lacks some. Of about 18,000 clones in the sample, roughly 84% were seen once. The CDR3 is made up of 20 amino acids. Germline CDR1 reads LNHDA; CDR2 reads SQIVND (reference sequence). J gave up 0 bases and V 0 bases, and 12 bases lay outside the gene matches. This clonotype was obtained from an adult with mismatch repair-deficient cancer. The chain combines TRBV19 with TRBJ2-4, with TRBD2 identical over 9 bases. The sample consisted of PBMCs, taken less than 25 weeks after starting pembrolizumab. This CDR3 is CASSIDSTRASGTAKNIQYF. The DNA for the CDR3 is TGTGCCAGTAGTATAGATTCTACTCGGGCTAGCGGGACAGCCAAAAACATTCAGTACTTC.